The 27 T cell receptor beta chains given below trace back to one sample, sequenced in a study of cytomegalovirus exposure and HLA in healthy donors. The primer mix had 60 Vbeta and 13 Jbeta primers. Generated by immunoSEQ multiplex PCR, the TCRdb table keeps only in-frame clones and is missing some. The sample includes approximately 35,000 clones, over 60% of them seen just once. Sample: PBMCs. The receptors were sampled from a man aged 35-49 years in good health and CMV-seropositive.

This clone was seen only once. The chain is built from TRBV6-5 and TRBJ2-5, with 9 bases that match TRBD1. J gave up 5 bases and V 5 bases, and 9 bases lay outside the gene matches. The CDR3 runs to 15 residues. Germline CDR1 reads MNHEY; CDR2 reads SVGAGI. CDR3 residues: CASSGAGQGEETQYF. CDR3 coding DNA: TGTGCCAGCAGTGGCGCGGGACAGGGTGAGGAGACCCAGTACTTC.

In its sample, this clone was seen a few times. The genes are TRBV18 and TRBJ1-2; 9 bases fit TRBD1. V lost 2 bases, J lost 2 bases, and 6 bases stayed unmatched. CDR1 and CDR2 (germline): KGHSH, LQKENI. The CDR3 is made up of 16 amino acids. The chain's CDR3 is CASSPSGQGSNYGYTF. The DNA for the CDR3 is TGTGCCAGCTCACCATCCGGACAGGGGTCAAACTATGGCTACACCTTC.

The genes are TRBV11-2 and TRBJ2-7; 7 bases match TRBD2. The V gene's germline CDR1 is SGHAT and CDR2 FQNNGV. The CDR3 has 17 residues. J gave up 1 base and V 1 base, and 10 bases lay outside the gene matches. The CDR3 protein is CASSLVIRAGSSYEQYF. The CDR3, as DNA: TGTGCCAGCAGCTTAGTAATCCGAGCGGGGAGTTCCTACGAGCAGTACTTC.

This clone turned up a few times. CDR3: CASSTSRQGELETQYF. The CDR3 nucleotides are TGTGCCAGCAGTACCTCGAGACAGGGGGAGTTGGAGACCCAGTACTTC. The chain joins TRBV28 to TRBJ2-5, with 9 bases that match TRBD1. CDR1 is MDHEN and CDR2 is SYDVKM in the germline V gene. V trimming: 5 bases; J trimming: 5 bases; junction bases outside the gene matches: 12. CDR3 size: 16 residues.

CDR3: CASSLGTGRPAFF. CDR3 sequence (DNA): TGTGCCAGCAGTCTCGGGACAGGACGCCCAGCTTTCTTT. The rearrangement uses TRBV6-5 and TRBJ1-1, with 8 bases that match TRBD1. Looked up from germline, CDR1 is MNHEY and CDR2 is SVGAGI. The CDR3 runs to 13 residues. V gave up 5 bases and J gave up 10 bases; unmatched junction bases: 9.

This clone was seen a handful of times. This chain links TRBV6-5 with TRBJ2-1, with TRBD2 matching over 8 bases. Germline V gene lookup returns CDR1 MNHEY and CDR2 SVGAGI. V was clipped by 7 bases and J by 4 bases; unmatched bases: 9. The CDR3 spans 15 residues. CDR3 sequence: CASISTSGFYNEQFF. The CDR3 DNA sequence: TGTGCCAGCATTAGTACTAGCGGTTTTTACAATGAGCAGTTCTTC.

The CDR3 is CATSRTGQGIRGGSSPLHF. DNA of the CDR3: TGTGCCACCAGCCGAACGGGACAGGGCATAAGGGGCGGTAGTTCACCCCTCCACTTT. The chain links TRBV15 to TRBJ1-6; 9 positions agree with TRBD1. V trimming: 5 bases; J trimming: 9 bases; junction bases outside the gene matches: 20. Germline CDR1 reads LNHNV; CDR2 reads YYDKDF (reference sequence). The CDR3 is 19 amino acids.

The chain recombines TRBV2 with TRBJ1-4, with a tentative D call TRBD1 (5 bases). Germline lookup yields CDR1 SNHLY and CDR2 FYNNEI. The CDR3 length is 15 residues. Trimming took off 2 bases at V and 7 bases at J, with 14 bases between the two ends. The CDR3 bases are TGTGCCAGCAGTGAAAGTCGGCAGGGAGGTGAAAAACTGTTTTTT. It translates to CASSESRQGGEKLFF. The full variable domain, in which reference TRBV2 and TRBJ1-4 provide the parts outside the CDR3, is EPEVTQTPSHQVTQMGQEVILRCVPISNHLYFYWYRQILGQKVEFLVSFYNNEISEKSEIFDDQFSVERPDGSNFTLKIRSTKLEDSAMYFCASSESRQGGEKLFFGSGTQLSVL.

A single count supports this clone. This chain uses TRBV15 with TRBJ1-2, with unresolved D. CDR1 is LNHNV, CDR2 YYDKDF, per germline (reference sequence). CDR3 size: 14 residues. The V end was cut by 3 bases, the J end by 4 bases, with 12 bases between. CDR3 nucleotide sequence: TGTGCCACCAGCAGTCGAACAATCGCCTATGGCTACACCTTC. This translates into CATSSRTIAYGYTF.

This clone was counted between two and nine times. The CDR3 DNA follows: TGTGCCAGCAGCGGGACAGGGTACAATGAGCAGTTCTTC. Protein product: CASSGTGYNEQFF. This chain connects TRBV6-1 to TRBJ2-1, with 9 bases lining up with TRBD1. V shed 6 bases, J shed 4 bases, and the junction held 1 base outside the gene matches. Looked up from germline, CDR1 is MNHNS and CDR2 is SASEGT. This CDR3 spans 13 amino acids.

This clone showed up just once. The rearrangement uses TRBV7-2 and TRBJ2-2, with unresolved D. Germline lookup yields CDR1 SGHTA and CDR2 FQGNSA. Trimming shortened V by 2 bases and J by 8 bases, and 6 bases separated the two germline ends. The CDR3 extends over 12 amino acids. The CDR3 sequence: CASSLSEGELFF. Written as DNA, the CDR3 is TGTGCCAGCAGCTTATCTGAGGGGGAGCTGTTTTTT.

This chain links TRBV29-1 with TRBJ2-4, with 8 bases lining up with TRBD1. Looked up from germline, CDR1 is SQVTM and CDR2 is ANQGSEA. The CDR3 is 13 residues long. The trim removed 3 bases at V and 5 bases at J, leaving 3 bases unmatched. CDR3 bases: TGCAGCGTTGAGGGGACAGGAGAAAACATTCAGTACTTC. Translation gives CSVEGTGENIQYF.

The chain couples TRBV7-6 to TRBJ1-5; D ambiguous. This CDR3 is 13 amino acids long. Germline V CDR1 and CDR2: SGHVS, FNYEAQ. The ends were cut back, 3 bases at V and 4 bases at J, with 7 bases in the middle. Here the CDR3 reads CASSLFRNQPQHF. The CDR3 region has the DNA TGTGCCAGCAGCTTGTTCAGGAATCAGCCCCAGCATTTT.

V gene TRBV5-1 combines with J gene TRBJ2-1, with D perhaps matching TRBD1 (5 bases). Deletions cut 7 bases from V and 4 bases from J, with 18 bases between. The CDR3 is 15 residues long. Germline lookup yields CDR1 SGHRS and CDR2 YFSETQ. In DNA, the CDR3 is TGCGCCAGCTCCCAGGGTACTGGCCCTTACAATGAGCAGTTCTTC. As protein: CASSQGTGPYNEQFF.

The gene calls are TRBV21-1 and TRBJ1-2. TRBV21-1 is classified as a pseudogene. The CDR3 is 17 amino acids. The chain's CDR3 is CASSKGGRDGSAYGYTF. The CDR3 nucleotides are TGTGCCAGCAGCAAAGGCGGGAGGGATGGAAGCGCTTATGGCTACACCTTC.

For the CDR3, the DNA is TGTGCCAGCAGCTTAAGTCGGGGGGAAGCTTTCTTT. It translates to CASSLSRGEAFF. The V and J genes are TRBV7-6 and TRBJ1-1, with D perhaps TRBD1 (5 bases). The CDR3 is made up of 12 amino acids. CDR1 and CDR2 (germline): SGHVS, FNYEAQ. Trimming left V 2 bases short and J 8 bases short, with 9 bases between.

The chain joins TRBV5-1 to TRBJ1-1; 8 nucleotides align to TRBD1. CDR1 and CDR2 (germline): SGHRS, YFSETQ. The J segment lost 3 bases and the V segment lost 5 bases, leaving 6 bases of the junction unmatched. The CDR3 has 14 residues. The CDR3 region has the DNA TGCGCCAGCAGAACAATGACAGGGGACACTGAAGCTTTCTTT. Its translation is CASRTMTGDTEAFF.

The J gene is TRBJ2-4, the V gene TRBV28, with D perhaps TRBD2 (5 bases). Trimming took off 5 bases at V and 0 bases at J, with 14 bases between the two ends. Germline values: CDR1 MDHEN, CDR2 SYDVKM. This CDR3 is built from 16 residues. CDR3 coding DNA: TGTGCCAGCAGTGGGCCGGGGTCACTAGCCAAAAACATTCAGTACTTC. Protein sequence: CASSGPGSLAKNIQYF.

The rearrangement uses TRBV7-8 and TRBJ2-1; 11 nucleotides agree with TRBD2. Germline V gives CDR1 SGHVS, CDR2 FQNEAQ. Trimming took 5 bases from V and 6 from J; bases not matched to a gene: 9. This CDR3 has 16 residues. CDR3 nucleotides: TGTGCCAGCAGCCCATACCTAGCGGGGGGACCCAATGAGCAGTTCTTC. The encoded protein is CASSPYLAGGPNEQFF.

This rearrangement joins TRBV19 to TRBJ1-1, with D perhaps TRBD1 (5 bases). The CDR3 has 14 amino acids. V shed 4 bases and J shed 7 bases, with 16 bases lying between them. CDR1 LNHDA and CDR2 SQIVND come from the germline V gene (reference sequence). CDR3 sequence: CASSSGTPGGEAFF. CDR3 nucleotides: TGTGCCAGTAGTAGCGGGACCCCTGGTGGTGAAGCTTTCTTT.

The table lists this clone with a count of one. The chain has TRBV5-4 and TRBJ1-2, with TRBD1 matching over 11 bases. Trimming at V came to 5 bases and at J to 8 bases, leaving 17 bases not matched to a gene. This CDR3 is built from 17 residues. Germline V lookup: CDR1 SGHNT, CDR2 YYREEE (reference sequence). This CDR3 reads CASRSPGQGVAHLGYTF. For the CDR3, the DNA is TGTGCCAGCAGGTCACCGGGACAGGGGGTCGCTCATCTGGGCTACACCTTC.

The V gene is TRBV5-4, the J gene TRBJ2-7, with 9 bases aligning to TRBD2. Germline-derived CDR1 and CDR2 are SGHNT and YYREEE (reference sequence). V dropped 5 bases and J dropped 3; count of bases not matched to a gene: 15. This CDR3 has 17 amino acids. As DNA, the CDR3 is TGTGCCAGCAGTTACGGGGGTCGCGGGGGGGCCAGCTACGAGCAGTACTTC. Translation: CASSYGGRGGASYEQYF.

The chain combines TRBV19 with TRBJ1-2; D ambiguous. Germline-derived CDR1 and CDR2 are LNHDA and SQIVND (reference sequence). The CDR3 is 15 amino acids. V lost 0 bases and J 2 bases, leaving 10 bases between the germline ends. This CDR3 is CASSIDWGVNYGYTF. The CDR3 nucleotides are TGTGCCAGTAGTATAGATTGGGGAGTGAACTATGGCTACACCTTC.

The rearrangement joins TRBV5-5 to TRBJ1-4, with 8 bases fitting TRBD1. The CDR3 totals 15 residues. Germline V CDR1 and CDR2: SGHKS, YYEKEE (reference sequence). V gave up 0 bases and J gave up 8 bases; unmatched junction bases: 6. The CDR3 coding sequence is TGTGCCAGCAGCTTGGAGGGACAGGTGGGAGAAAAACTGTTTTTT. Its protein product is CASSLEGQVGEKLFF.

V gene TRBV30 combines with J gene TRBJ2-1; possibly TRBD2 for D (7 bases). This CDR3 has 14 amino acids. The germline V gene encodes CDR1 GTSNPN and CDR2 SVGIG (reference sequence). With 3 bases removed from V and 7 bases from J, the gap between germline ends came to 16 bases. CDR3 sequence (DNA): TGTGCCTGGAGGAGAGGGGGGGAAGGAAATGAGCAGTTCTTC. Protein product: CAWRRGGEGNEQFF. The whole variable domain, filled in from reference TRBV30 and TRBJ2-1, reads SQTIHQWPATLVQPVGSPLSLECTVEGTSNPNLYWYRQAAGRGLQLLFYSVGIGQISSEVPQNLSASRPQDRQFILSSKKLLLSDSGFYLCAWRRGGEGNEQFFGPGTRLTVL.

The chain employs TRBV7-3 and TRBJ2-5; TRBD1 is a possible D gene (7 bases). The CDR3 is 16 residues long. V was shortened by 2 bases and J by 5 bases, with 18 bases between the two germline ends. The germline V gene encodes CDR1 SGHTA and CDR2 FQGTGA. The DNA of the CDR3 is TGTGCCAGCAGCTTAGACGGAGGGGGCCGGGGTGAGACCCAGTACTTC. It specifies CASSLDGGGRGETQYF.

This chain uses TRBV7-8 with TRBJ2-3; no clear D gene. The CDR3 is 11 amino acids. Germline CDR1 and CDR2: SGHVS and FQNEAQ. V dropped 4 bases and J dropped 5 bases, with 4 bases sitting between them. This CDR3 reads CASSSLDTQYF. Here the CDR3 DNA reads TGTGCCAGCAGCTCACTAGATACGCAGTATTTT.